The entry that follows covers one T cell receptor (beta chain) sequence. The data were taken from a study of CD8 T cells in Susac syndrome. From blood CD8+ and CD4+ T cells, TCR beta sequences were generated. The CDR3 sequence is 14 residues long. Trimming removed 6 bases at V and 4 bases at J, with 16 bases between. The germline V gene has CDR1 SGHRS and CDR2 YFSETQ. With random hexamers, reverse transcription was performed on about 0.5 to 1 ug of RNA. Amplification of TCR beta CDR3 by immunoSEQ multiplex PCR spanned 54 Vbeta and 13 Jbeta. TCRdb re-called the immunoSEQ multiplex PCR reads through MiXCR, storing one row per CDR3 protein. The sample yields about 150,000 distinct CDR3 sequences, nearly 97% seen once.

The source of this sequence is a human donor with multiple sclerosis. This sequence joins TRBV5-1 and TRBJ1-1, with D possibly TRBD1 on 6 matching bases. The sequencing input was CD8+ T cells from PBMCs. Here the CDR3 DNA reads TGCGCCAGCACCGCGACAGGAAAGGGCACTGAAGCTTTCTTT. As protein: CASTATGKGTEAFF.